The clone carrying this T cell receptor (beta chain) was seen repeatedly, ten times or more. Its specificity is not known. The sample originates from a study of T-cell memory formation after mild COVID-19. TCRdb reanalysed the 5' RACE reads using MiXCR and keeps one entry per CDR3 protein. There are about 130,000 distinct CDR3 sequences in the sample; 5% to 6.5% occur only once, and approximately 2% lies in the top ten. Study-level points and caveats: Of the contracting clones, CD4+ ones lay mainly in CM and EM, and CD8+ ones in EMRA. Day 15 to 85 contracting clones showed balanced CD4/CD8; later expanders leaned CD4+.

Specimen: PBMCs or a T cell subset sorted from them (not recorded which). The TCR was taken from an adult woman who had mild COVID-19 (a few samples of this study predate the infection). Cell type and time point are not known.

The CDR3 sequence is CASSLAPGSHNEQFF. CDR3 in DNA: TGCGCCAGCAGCTTGGCCCCGGGGTCACACAATGAGCAGTTCTTC. The chain couples TRBV5-1 to TRBJ2-1; D may be TRBD2 (5 bases). Germline V gene sequence: CDR1 SGHRS, CDR2 YFSETQ. There are 15 residues in the CDR3. V lost 0 bases and J lost 5, with 12 bases in between.